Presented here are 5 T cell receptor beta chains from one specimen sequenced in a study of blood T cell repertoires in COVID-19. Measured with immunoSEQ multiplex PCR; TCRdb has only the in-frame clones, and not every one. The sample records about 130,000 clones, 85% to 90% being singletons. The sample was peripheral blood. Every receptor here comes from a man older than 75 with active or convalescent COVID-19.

The CDR3 spells CASSLRGGYNEQFF. The CDR3 DNA follows: TGTGCCAGCAGCTTGCGCGGGGGGTACAATGAGCAGTTCTTC. The chain employs TRBV5-4 and TRBJ2-1, with 8 nucleotides matching TRBD2. The length of the CDR3 is 14 residues. CDR1 is SGHNT, CDR2 YYREEE, per germline (reference sequence). Trimming removed 1 base from V and 4 bases from J; junction bases left unmatched: 1.

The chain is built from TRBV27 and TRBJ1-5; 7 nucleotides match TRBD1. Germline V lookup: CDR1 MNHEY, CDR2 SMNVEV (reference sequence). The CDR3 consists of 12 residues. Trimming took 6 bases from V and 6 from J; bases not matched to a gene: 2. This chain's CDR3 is CASRTGSQPQHF. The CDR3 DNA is TGTGCCAGCAGGACAGGGAGTCAGCCCCAGCATTTT.

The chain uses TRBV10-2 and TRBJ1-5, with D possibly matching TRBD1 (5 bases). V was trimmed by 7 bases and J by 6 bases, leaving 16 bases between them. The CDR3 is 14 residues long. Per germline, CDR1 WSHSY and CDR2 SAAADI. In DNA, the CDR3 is TGCGCCAGCAATCCGGAGGGGTACACTCAGCCCCAGCATTTT. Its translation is CASNPEGYTQPQHF.

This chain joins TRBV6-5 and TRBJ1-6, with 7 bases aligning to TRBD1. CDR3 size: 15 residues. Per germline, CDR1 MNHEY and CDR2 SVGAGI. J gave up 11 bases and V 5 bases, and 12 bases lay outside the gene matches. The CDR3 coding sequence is TGTGCCAGCAGTCCCCGGACAGGCTTCAGGACACCCCTCCACTTT. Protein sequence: CASSPRTGFRTPLHF.

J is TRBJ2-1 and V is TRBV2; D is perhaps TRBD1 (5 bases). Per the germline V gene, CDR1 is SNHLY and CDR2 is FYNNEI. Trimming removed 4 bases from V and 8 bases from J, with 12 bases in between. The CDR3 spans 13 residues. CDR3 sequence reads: CASSVSRVDEQFF. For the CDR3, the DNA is TGTGCCAGCAGTGTATCCAGGGTCGATGAGCAGTTCTTC.